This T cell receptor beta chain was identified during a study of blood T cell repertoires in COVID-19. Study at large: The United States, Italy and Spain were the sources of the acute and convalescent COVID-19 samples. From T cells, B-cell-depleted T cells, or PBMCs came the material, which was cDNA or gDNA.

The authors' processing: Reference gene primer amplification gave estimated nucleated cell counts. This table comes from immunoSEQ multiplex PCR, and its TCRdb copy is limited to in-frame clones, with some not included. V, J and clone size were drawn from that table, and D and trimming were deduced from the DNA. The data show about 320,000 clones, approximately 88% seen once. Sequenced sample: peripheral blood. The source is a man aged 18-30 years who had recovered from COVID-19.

The CDR3 DNA sequence: TGTGCCAGCAGCTTAGTTGTGACTAGAGGCGACGAGCAGTACTTC. As protein: CASSLVVTRGDEQYF. The gene calls are TRBV5-6 and TRBJ2-7; TRBD2 might be the D (6 bases). The V end lost 2 bases, the J end lost 5 bases, and 17 bases lay between the germline ends. Germline lookup yields CDR1 SGHDT and CDR2 YYEEEE. The CDR3 sequence is 15 residues long.